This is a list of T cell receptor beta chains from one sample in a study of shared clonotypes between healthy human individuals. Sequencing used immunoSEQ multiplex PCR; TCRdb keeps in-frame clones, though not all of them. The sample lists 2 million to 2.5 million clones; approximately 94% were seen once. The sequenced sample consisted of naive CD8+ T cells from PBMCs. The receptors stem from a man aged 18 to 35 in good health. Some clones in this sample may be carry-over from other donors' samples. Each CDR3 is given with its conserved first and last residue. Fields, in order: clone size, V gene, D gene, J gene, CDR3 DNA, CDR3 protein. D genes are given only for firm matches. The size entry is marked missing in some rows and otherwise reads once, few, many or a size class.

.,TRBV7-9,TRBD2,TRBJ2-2,TGTGCCAGCAGCCCCGGACTAGCGGGAGGCACCGGGGAGCTGTTTTTT,CASSPGLAGGTGELFF
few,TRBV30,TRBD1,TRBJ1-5,TGTGCCTGGAATACAGGGGACAATCAGCCCCAGCATTTT,CAWNTGDNQPQHF
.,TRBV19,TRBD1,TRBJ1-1,TGTGCCAGTAGTCCCTGGACAGGGAACACTGAAGCTTTCTTT,CASSPWTGNTEAFF
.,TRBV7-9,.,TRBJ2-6,TGTGCCAGCAGCTTAGGATTGGGCAGGGAAGCTGGCCTGACTTTC,CASSLGLGREAGLTF
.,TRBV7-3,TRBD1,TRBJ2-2,TGTGCCAGCAGCTTAGGACAGGGGGCCCACCGGGAGCTGTTTTTT,CASSLGQGAHRELFF
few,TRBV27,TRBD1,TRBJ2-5,TGTGCCAGCAGGGGACAGCAAGAGACCCAGTACTTC,CASRGQQETQYF
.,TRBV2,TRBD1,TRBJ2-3,TGTGCCAGCAGCTCAGAGACAGGGTATACAGATACGCAGTATTTT,CASSSETGYTDTQYF
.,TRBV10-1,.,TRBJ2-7,TGCGCCAGCAGTGACAAACAGGGTTACGAGCAGTACTTC,CASSDKQGYEQYF
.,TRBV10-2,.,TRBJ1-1,TGCGCCAGCACAGGGGAGGGCACTGAAGCTTTCTTT,CASTGEGTEAFF
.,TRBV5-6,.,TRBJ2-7,TGTGCCAGCAGCTACAGCTCCTACGAGCAGTACTTC,CASSYSSYEQYF
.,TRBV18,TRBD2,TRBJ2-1,TGTGCCAGCTCACCGGGTTTTCTAGCGGGAGAGTACGGCAATGAGCAGTTCTTC,CASSPGFLAGEYGNEQFF
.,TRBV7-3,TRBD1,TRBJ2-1,TGTGCCAGCAGCTCCGCGGGACAGGGTTATGGGGAGCAGTTCTTC,CASSSAGQGYGEQFF
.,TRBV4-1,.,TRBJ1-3,TGCGCCAGCAGCCAAGGGACAGACCTCTGGTCCTCCGGAAACACCATATATTTT,CASSQGTDLWSSGNTIYF
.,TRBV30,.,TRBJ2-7,TGTGCCTGGGACGGAAGCTCCTACGAGCAGTACTTC,CAWDGSSYEQYF
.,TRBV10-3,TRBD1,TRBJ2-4,TGTGCCATCAGTGGGGGACAGGGAATAGCCAAAAACATTCAGTACTTC,CAISGGQGIAKNIQYF
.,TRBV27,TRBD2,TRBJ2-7,TGTGCCAGCAGTTTATGGGGGGGCTACGAGCAGTACTTC,CASSLWGGYEQYF
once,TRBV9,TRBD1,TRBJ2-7,TGTGCCAGCAGCCCGTACCGGGACAGAACTTACGAGCAGTACTTC,CASSPYRDRTYEQYF
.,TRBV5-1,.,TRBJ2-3,TGCGCCAGCAGCTTTGACAGCGGGCGGACAGATACGCAGTATTTT,CASSFDSGRTDTQYF
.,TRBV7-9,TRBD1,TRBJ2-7,TGTGCCAGCAGCCACCCCGGGACAGGGGACTACGAGCAGTACTTC,CASSHPGTGDYEQYF
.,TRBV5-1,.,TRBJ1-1,TGCGCCAGCAGCTTGGGCAGGGTGAACACTGAAGCTTTCTTT,CASSLGRVNTEAFF
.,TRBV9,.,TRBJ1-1,TGTGCCAGCAGCGTAGTTGGAGGGGCTGGTGAAGCTTTCTTT,CASSVVGGAGEAFF
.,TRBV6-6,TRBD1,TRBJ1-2,TGTGCCAGCAGTTACCCTCCGGGACAGCTCCCCTATGGCTACACCTTC,CASSYPPGQLPYGYTF
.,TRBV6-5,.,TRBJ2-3,TGTGCCAGCAGTATTCGCACACAGAAACCAGATACGCAGTATTTT,CASSIRTQKPDTQYF
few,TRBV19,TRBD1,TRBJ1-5,TGTGCCTCAAGTAGTATCCGGACAGGGGGCAATCAGCCCCAGCATTTT,CASSSIRTGGNQPQHF
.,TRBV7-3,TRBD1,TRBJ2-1,TGTGCCAGCAGCTTAACAGGACAGGCCTACAATGAGCAGTTCTTC,CASSLTGQAYNEQFF
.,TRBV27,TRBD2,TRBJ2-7,TGTGCCAGCAGTTTATCGGGACTAGCGATCACCTACGAGCAGTACTTC,CASSLSGLAITYEQYF
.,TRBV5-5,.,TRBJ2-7,TGTGCCAGCAGCTACGTGGACATGAGCTCCTACGAGCAGTACTTC,CASSYVDMSSYEQYF
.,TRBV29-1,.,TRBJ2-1,TGCAGCGCCATATCGGTTGGGGACAATGAGCAGTTCTTC,CSAISVGDNEQFF
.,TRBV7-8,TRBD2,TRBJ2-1,TGTGCCAGCAGCTTAGAAACTAGCGGAGACAATGAGCAGTTCTTC,CASSLETSGDNEQFF